The source of this T cell receptor (beta chain) is a study of relationships among human T cell subsets. Study-level results: A CD4+CD8+ double-positive population could not be excluded by bead sorting.

A word on this clonotype: The antigen remains unidentified.

After CD4+CD56+ natural killer T cells were removed, anti-CD294 beads selected CD4+CD25-CD294+ Th2 cells. From mRNA, alpha and beta CDR3 regions were amplified using semiquantitative ARM-PCR. In ARM-PCR, communal superprimers followed tagged nested gene-specific primers for exponential amplification. TCRdb itself ran the multiplex PCR reads through MiXCR, one entry per CDR3 protein. The sample has a few thousand distinct CDR3 sequences; roughly 51% are singletons. The V and J ends lost 4 bases and 3 bases respectively, with 7 bases between them. This CDR3 comprises 13 residues. The TCR was taken from a man aged 40-55 years in good health. What was sequenced was CD4+ Th2 cells sorted from blood. The chain carries TRBV12-3 or TRBV12-4 and TRBJ1-5, with unresolved D. This chain's CDR3 is CASSSHNNQPQHF. The DNA for the CDR3 is TGTGCCAGCAGTTCCCATAACAATCAGCCCCAGCATTTT.